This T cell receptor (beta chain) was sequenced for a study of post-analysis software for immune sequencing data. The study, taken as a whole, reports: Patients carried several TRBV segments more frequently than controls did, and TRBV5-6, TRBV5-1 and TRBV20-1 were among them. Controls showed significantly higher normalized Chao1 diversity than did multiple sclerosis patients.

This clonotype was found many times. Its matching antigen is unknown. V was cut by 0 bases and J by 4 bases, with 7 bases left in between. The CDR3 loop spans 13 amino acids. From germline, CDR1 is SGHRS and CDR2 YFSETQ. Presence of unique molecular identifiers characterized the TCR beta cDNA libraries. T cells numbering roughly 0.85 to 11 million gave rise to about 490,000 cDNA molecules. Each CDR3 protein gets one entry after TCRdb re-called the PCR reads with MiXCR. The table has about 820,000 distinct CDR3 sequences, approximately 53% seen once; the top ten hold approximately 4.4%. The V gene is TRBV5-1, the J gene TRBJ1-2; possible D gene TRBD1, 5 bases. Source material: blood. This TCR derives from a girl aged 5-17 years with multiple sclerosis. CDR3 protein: CASSLGQTYGYTF. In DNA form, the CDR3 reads TGCGCCAGCAGCTTGGGACAGACCTATGGCTACACCTTC.